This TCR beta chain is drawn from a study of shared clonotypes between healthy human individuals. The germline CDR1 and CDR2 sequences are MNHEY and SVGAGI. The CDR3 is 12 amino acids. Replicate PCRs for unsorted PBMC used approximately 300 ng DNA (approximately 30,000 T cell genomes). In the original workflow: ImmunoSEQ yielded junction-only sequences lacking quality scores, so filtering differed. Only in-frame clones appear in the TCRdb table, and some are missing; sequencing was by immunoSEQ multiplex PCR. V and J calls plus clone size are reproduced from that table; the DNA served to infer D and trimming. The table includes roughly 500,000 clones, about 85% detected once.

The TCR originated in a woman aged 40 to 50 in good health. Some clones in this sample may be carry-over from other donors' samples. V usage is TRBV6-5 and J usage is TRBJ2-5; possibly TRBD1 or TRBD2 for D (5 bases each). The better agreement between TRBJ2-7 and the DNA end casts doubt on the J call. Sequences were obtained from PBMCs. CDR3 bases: TGTGCCAGCAACGGGGCCTCCTACGAGCAGTACTTC. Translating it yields CASNGASYEQYF.